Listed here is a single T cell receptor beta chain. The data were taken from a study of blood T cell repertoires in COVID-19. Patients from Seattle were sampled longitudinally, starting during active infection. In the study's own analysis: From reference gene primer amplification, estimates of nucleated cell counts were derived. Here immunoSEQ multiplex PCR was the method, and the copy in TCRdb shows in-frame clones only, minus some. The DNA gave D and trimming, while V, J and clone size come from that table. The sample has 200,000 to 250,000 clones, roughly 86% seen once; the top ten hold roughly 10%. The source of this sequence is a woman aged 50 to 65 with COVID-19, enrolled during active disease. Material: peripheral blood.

The CDR3 is CASSEAPGGTHQPQHF. In nucleotides, the CDR3 is TGTGCCAGCAGTGAAGCGCCAGGGGGGACGCATCAGCCCCAGCATTTT. The V call is TRBV6-1, the J call TRBJ1-5; 7 bases line up with TRBD1. The CDR3 totals 16 residues. Trimming cost V 0 bases and J 5 bases; bases outside gene matches: 7. From germline, CDR1 is MNHNS and CDR2 SASEGT.